One and the same sample provided the 20 T cell receptor beta chains below, sequenced in a study of T cells in Graves' hyperthyroidism and ophthalmopathy. TCR beta CDR3 regions were amplified from RNA. The HTBI set primed first-round TCR CDR3 RT-PCR. TCRdb re-derived calls from the multiplex PCR reads in MiXCR, one entry per CDR3 protein. The sample holds some 510,000 distinct CDR3 sequences; roughly 50% are singletons and the top ten take roughly 8.2%. The sequenced sample consisted of peripheral blood or thyroid tissue (not recorded which). Receptor source: a young woman with Graves' hyperthyroidism.

This clonotype was seen a few times. Germline is not matched at one junction end, which may reflect a read error. The rearrangement uses TRBV7-9 and TRBJ2-5, with D possibly TRBD2 on 5 matching bases. The length of the CDR3 is 14 residues. Germline loops: CDR1 SEHNR, CDR2 FQNEAQ (reference sequence). The CDR3 region has the DNA TGCGCCAGCAGCCAAGGAGGCGTGGGGGAGACCCAGTACTTC. This gives the protein CASSQGGVGETQYF.

The rearrangement joins TRBV7-9 to TRBJ1-6; D unclear. V lost 1 base to trimming and J lost 13 bases, with 8 bases between them. CDR1 SEHNR and CDR2 FQNEAQ come from the germline V gene (reference sequence). This CDR3 contains 12 residues. CDR3 in DNA: TGTGCCAGCAGCTTAGGGGCTGAGCCCCTCCACTTT. Translation gives CASSLGAEPLHF.

This clonotype was picked up one time. This chain connects TRBV25-1 to TRBJ1-4; possible D gene TRBD1, 5 bases. Trimming removed 5 bases at V and 6 bases at J, with 13 bases between. Germline V gene sequence: CDR1 MGHDK, CDR2 SYGVNS. The CDR3 length is 14 residues. CDR3 loop: CASSPDRLDEKLFF. CDR3 bases: TGTGCCAGCAGTCCCGACAGACTCGATGAAAAACTGTTTTTT.

The chain carries TRBV13 and TRBJ1-4; D unresolved. CDR3 length: 14 residues. Germline V gene sequence: CDR1 PRHDT, CDR2 FYEKMQ (reference sequence). The ends were cut back, 0 bases at V and 7 bases at J, with 9 bases in the middle. The CDR3 region has the DNA TGTGCCAGCAGCTTAGGACATTTATTTGAAAAACTGTTTTTT. Translated, it gives CASSLGHLFEKLFF. Supplemented by reference TRBV13 and TRBJ1-4, the full variable domain reads AAGVIQSPRHLIKEKRETATLKCYPIPRHDTVYWYQQGPGQDPQFLISFYEKMQSDKGSIPDRFSAQQFSDYHSELNMSSLELGDSALYFCASSLGHLFEKLFFGSGTQLSVL.

This clonotype showed up many times. The CDR3 here is CASSSGTGSGANVLTF. CDR3 bases: TGCGCCAGCAGCTCAGGGACTGGCTCTGGGGCCAACGTCCTGACTTTC. V usage is TRBV5-1 and J usage is TRBJ2-6, with D perhaps TRBD2 (6 bases). Germline V gives CDR1 SGHRS, CDR2 YFSETQ. The CDR3 loop spans 16 amino acids. V dropped 3 bases and J dropped 0 bases, with 10 bases sitting between them.

Only a few counts were recorded for this clonotype. This rearrangement joins TRBV7-2 to TRBJ2-7; maybe TRBD2 (6 bases). This CDR3 contains 15 residues. Trimming took 5 bases from V and 4 from J, leaving 18 bases between them. The germline CDR1 and CDR2 sequences are SGHTA and FQGNSA. CDR3 region: CASSQAEGGPYEQYF. CDR3 in DNA: TGTGCCAGCAGCCAAGCGGAGGGAGGCCCTTACGAGCAGTACTTC.

This clonotype was picked up a small number of times. This chain links TRBV10-3 with TRBJ1-1, with 7 bases identical to TRBD1. Germline V gives CDR1 ENHRY, CDR2 SYGVKD. The CDR3 loop spans 15 amino acids. V dropped 3 bases and J dropped 4; count of bases not matched to a gene: 8. In DNA, the CDR3 is TGTGCCATCAGTGATCTGTCAGGGGGAGGCACTGAAGCTTTCTTT. It specifies CAISDLSGGGTEAFF.

This clonotype showed up many times. CDR3 nucleotide sequence: TGTGCCAGCAGTTTAGCGGACAGCCTAGTGTTTTTT. Translated, it gives CASSLADSLVFF. J is TRBJ1-4 and V is TRBV12-3 or TRBV12-4; D perhaps matches TRBD1 (6 bases). The V end lost 0 bases, the J end lost 15 bases, and 11 bases lay between the germline ends. The CDR3 runs to 12 residues.

The V and J genes are TRBV10-3 and TRBJ2-5, with D perhaps matching TRBD2 (5 bases). The V gene's germline CDR1 is ENHRY and CDR2 SYGVKD. Trimming pared 4 bases from V and 0 bases from J, leaving 18 bases between. This CDR3 contains 17 residues. The CDR3 reads CAISASPFDGDQETQYF. CDR3 in DNA: TGTGCCATCAGTGCTAGCCCTTTTGACGGGGACCAAGAGACCCAGTACTTC.

On this clonotype: Because the CDR3 is missing its conserved closing phenylalanine or tryptophan, this is likely a read error. The gene calls are TRBV6-5 and TRBJ1-1; 8 bases map to TRBD1. The CDR3 is made up of 15 amino acids. V lost 5 bases, J lost 3 bases, and 8 bases stayed unmatched. Germline values: CDR1 MNHEY, CDR2 SVGAGI. The CDR3 nucleotides are TGTGCCAGCAGTCGCACCACGACAGGGGACACTGAAGCTTTCCTT. This codes for CASSRTTTGDTEAFL.

This clonotype came up a few times. The CDR3 coding sequence is TGTGCCAGCAGGGCGGGACTAGCGGGAGCCTTCGAGCAGTACTTC. As protein: CASRAGLAGAFEQYF. The chain has TRBV2 and TRBJ2-7; 14 nucleotides agree with TRBD2. Germline V gives CDR1 SNHLY, CDR2 FYNNEI. CDR3 length: 15 residues. The V gene end was trimmed by 6 bases and the J gene end by 6 bases; junction bases not matched to a gene: 7.

For the CDR3, the DNA is TGTGCCAGCAGTGAATATGGGGCTCAAGAGACCCAGTACTTC. This codes for CASSEYGAQETQYF. This chain connects TRBV25-1 to TRBJ2-5; the D gene is possibly TRBD1 (5 bases). CDR3 length: 14 amino acids. The V gene lost 0 bases and the J gene lost 2 bases, with 7 bases spanning the gap. Germline V lookup: CDR1 MGHDK, CDR2 SYGVNS.

V and J are TRBV19 and TRBJ2-6, with no clear D. Germline V CDR1 and CDR2: LNHDA, SQIVND (reference sequence). CDR3 size: 17 residues. Trimming removed 5 bases at V and 0 bases at J, with 14 bases between. CDR3 in DNA: TGTGCCAGTAGTCTGGCCCCCAGGAACTCTGGGGCCAACGTCCTGACTTTC. Encoded protein: CASSLAPRNSGANVLTF.

This clonotype was observed a few times. The V and J genes are TRBV12-3 or TRBV12-4 and TRBJ1-2; 8 bases are a match to TRBD1. The CDR3 contains 15 residues. The J segment lost 0 bases and the V segment lost 8 bases, leaving 8 bases of the junction unmatched. This CDR3 reads CASGGGQGANYGYTF. In DNA form, the CDR3 reads TGTGCCAGCGGGGGTGGACAGGGAGCTAACTATGGCTACACCTTC.

The chain couples TRBV25-1 to TRBJ2-6; D is uncertain. This CDR3 spans 17 amino acids. Trimming took 6 bases from V and 1 from J, leaving 16 bases between them. Per the germline V gene, CDR1 is MGHDK and CDR2 is SYGVNS. This CDR3 reads CASSSLGVGSGANVLTF. CDR3 nucleotide sequence: TGTGCCAGCAGCTCCCTTGGGGTCGGATCTGGGGCCAACGTCCTGACTTTC.

This clonotype was counted at least ten times. The chain links TRBV29-1 to TRBJ2-7; D unclear. The germline V gene encodes CDR1 SQVTM and CDR2 ANQGSEA. The CDR3 length is 13 residues. V was trimmed by 4 bases and J by 0 bases, leaving 10 bases between them. CDR3 protein: CSVVSSTSYEQYF. The CDR3 bases are TGCAGCGTTGTTTCCTCCACCTCCTACGAGCAGTACTTC.

The V gene is TRBV9, the J gene TRBJ1-4; D is uncertain. Germline V gene lookup returns CDR1 SGDLS and CDR2 YYNGEE. This CDR3 has 15 residues. V was trimmed by 0 bases and J by 7 bases, leaving 13 bases between them. The CDR3 nucleotides read TGTGCCAGCAGCGTAGCTTTGGGGTTCGGTGAAAAACTGTTTTTT. Its protein product is CASSVALGFGEKLFF.

With respect to this clonotype: The germline gene is not matched at one end of the junction; a read error may be the cause. V is TRBV20-1 and J is TRBJ1-6, with D tentatively TRBD1 (5 bases). The CDR3 runs to 15 residues. Germline-derived CDR1 and CDR2 are DFQATT and SNEGSKA (reference sequence). The CDR3 region has the DNA TGCAGTGCTAGAGACCCTCGGGGCTATGATTCACCCCTCCACTTT. It yields the protein CSARDPRGYDSPLHF.

This clonotype was found many times. J is TRBJ1-5 and V is TRBV2; D is unclear. The CDR3 contains 12 residues. In germline, CDR1 is SNHLY, CDR2 FYNNEI. Trimming took off 5 bases at V and 4 bases at J, with 6 bases between the two ends. CDR3 sequence: CASSSGNQPQHF. The CDR3, as DNA: TGTGCCAGCAGTTCAGGAAATCAGCCCCAGCATTTT.

The chain links TRBV10-3 to TRBJ1-2, with 8 bases that match TRBD2. TRBJ2-1 matches the DNA end more closely, so the J call is doubtful. CDR3 length equals 13 residues. Looked up from germline, CDR1 is ENHRY and CDR2 is SYGVKD. CDR3 DNA: TGTGCCATCAGTCGGACTAGCAGGGATGAGCAGTTCTTC. Amino acids: CAISRTSRDEQFF.